Listed below are T cell receptor beta chains from one sample, sequenced in a study of control samples from healthy donors and cancer patients. Generated by immunoSEQ multiplex PCR, the TCRdb table keeps only in-frame clones and is missing some. The data contain some 200,000 clones, about 93% of them singletons. Material for sequencing was blood. Source of these receptors: a man aged 18-30 years in good health. Each CDR3 is given without its conserved first and last residue. D genes are given only for firm matches.

D gene: .; V gene: TRBV7-6; CDR3 length: 10; CDR3 protein: ASSSGRETQY
D gene: .; V gene: TRBV7-3; CDR3 length: 13; CDR3 protein: ASSSNIGSNQPQH
D gene: .; V gene: TRBV5-1; CDR3 length: 15; CDR3 protein: ASSFNSLGGSQETQY
D gene: .; V gene: TRBV6-2/TRBV6-3; CDR3 length: 11; CDR3 protein: ASSYSQGTEAF
D gene: .; V gene: TRBV19; CDR3 length: 14; CDR3 protein: ASRRGTTPGYNEQF
D gene: TRBD1; V gene: TRBV11-2; CDR3 length: 14; CDR3 protein: ASSLNRGPTNEKLF
D gene: TRBD2; V gene: TRBV19; CDR3 length: 12; CDR3 protein: ASRTSGGYNEQF
D gene: TRBD1; V gene: TRBV2; CDR3 length: 13; CDR3 protein: ASSPFMTGGYGYT
D gene: .; V gene: TRBV27; CDR3 length: 13; CDR3 protein: ASSLLAAPLNEQY
D gene: .; V gene: TRBV5-4; CDR3 length: 13; CDR3 protein: ASSPTGAGANVLT
D gene: .; V gene: TRBV28; CDR3 length: 12; CDR3 protein: ASSPPGNYNEQF
D gene: .; V gene: TRBV2; CDR3 length: 11; CDR3 protein: ASSDRDNYEQY
D gene: .; V gene: TRBV6-5; CDR3 length: 11; CDR3 protein: ASDSGWNTEAF
D gene: .; V gene: TRBV27; CDR3 length: 12; CDR3 protein: ASSFTLNTGELF
D gene: .; V gene: TRBV6-5; CDR3 length: 10; CDR3 protein: ASSSGFYGYT
D gene: .; V gene: TRBV5-1; CDR3 length: 12; CDR3 protein: ASSYAVGNNEQF
D gene: TRBD2; V gene: TRBV6-5; CDR3 length: 13; CDR3 protein: ASSQTSGEEDTQY
D gene: .; V gene: TRBV27; CDR3 length: 11; CDR3 protein: ASSDRDLRSLH
D gene: .; V gene: TRBV19; CDR3 length: 9; CDR3 protein: ASRRTGELF
D gene: .; V gene: TRBV5-1; CDR3 length: 9; CDR3 protein: ASSLAGPQY
D gene: .; V gene: TRBV24-1; CDR3 length: 13; CDR3 protein: ATSATGKNTGELF
D gene: TRBD1; V gene: TRBV10-3; CDR3 length: 11; CDR3 protein: ATTRGLEETQY
D gene: TRBD1; V gene: TRBV28; CDR3 length: 11; CDR3 protein: ASSRDRVQPQH
D gene: TRBD1; V gene: TRBV6-1; CDR3 length: 11; CDR3 protein: ASSEGTGSTQY
D gene: .; V gene: TRBV29-1; CDR3 length: 10; CDR3 protein: SVDGGEETQY
D gene: TRBD2; V gene: TRBV15; CDR3 length: 13; CDR3 protein: ATSFPGLAVNQQY
D gene: .; V gene: TRBV25-1; CDR3 length: 11; CDR3 protein: ASSDGGPYGYT
D gene: .; V gene: TRBV10-1; CDR3 length: 15; CDR3 protein: ASSGGDSPSSYNEQF
D gene: TRBD1; V gene: TRBV5-4; CDR3 length: 13; CDR3 protein: ASSFWTGSDSPLH
D gene: .; V gene: TRBV29-1; CDR3 length: 8; CDR3 protein: SVVKGGYT
D gene: TRBD1; V gene: TRBV2; CDR3 length: 12; CDR3 protein: ASTGTASYNEQF
D gene: .; V gene: TRBV10-2; CDR3 length: 12; CDR3 protein: ASTTGANTGELF
D gene: TRBD1; V gene: TRBV27; CDR3 length: 14; CDR3 protein: ASSSGQGEVAETQY
D gene: .; V gene: TRBV12-3/TRBV12-4; CDR3 length: 11; CDR3 protein: ASTPATGYEQY
D gene: .; V gene: TRBV5-1; CDR3 length: 12; CDR3 protein: ASSLADRNYGYT
D gene: .; V gene: TRBV11-3; CDR3 length: 14; CDR3 protein: ASSLGPLTSYNEQF
D gene: .; V gene: TRBV5-1; CDR3 length: 12; CDR3 protein: ASTDPGGAYGYT
D gene: .; V gene: TRBV5-5; CDR3 length: 9; CDR3 protein: ASSPDREQY
D gene: .; V gene: TRBV6-2/TRBV6-3; CDR3 length: 13; CDR3 protein: ASSYSKQGDRGYT
D gene: .; V gene: TRBV20-1; CDR3 length: 12; CDR3 protein: SASETGFGNTIY
D gene: .; V gene: TRBV3-1/TRBV3-2; CDR3 length: 15; CDR3 protein: ASSTFKRGNSYNEQF
D gene: .; V gene: TRBV9; CDR3 length: 12; CDR3 protein: ASSARGATDTQY
D gene: TRBD1; V gene: TRBV5-1; CDR3 length: 14; CDR3 protein: ASSPTGTGGSYEQY
D gene: .; V gene: TRBV28; CDR3 length: 12; CDR3 protein: ASSRLGLNEKLF
D gene: .; V gene: TRBV12-3/TRBV12-4; CDR3 length: 10; CDR3 protein: ASSFWAETQY
D gene: .; V gene: TRBV28; CDR3 length: 12; CDR3 protein: ASSLTQENTEAF
D gene: .; V gene: TRBV30; CDR3 length: 11; CDR3 protein: AWSVAGPEKLF
D gene: .; V gene: TRBV5-5; CDR3 length: 13; CDR3 protein: ASSLMGVPNEKLF
D gene: .; V gene: TRBV5-4; CDR3 length: 13; CDR3 protein: ASSREPGQGYEQY
D gene: TRBD2; V gene: TRBV6-6; CDR3 length: 14; CDR3 protein: ASTRLAGGAGGTQY
D gene: .; V gene: TRBV7-9; CDR3 length: 17; CDR3 protein: ASSIQGWRHRSDTDTQY
D gene: .; V gene: TRBV18; CDR3 length: 12; CDR3 protein: ASSLGRDGVGYT
D gene: TRBD2; V gene: TRBV27; CDR3 length: 13; CDR3 protein: ASSLKGLASYEQY
D gene: .; V gene: TRBV27; CDR3 length: 12; CDR3 protein: ASSLRGVSEKLF
D gene: .; V gene: TRBV2; CDR3 length: 13; CDR3 protein: ASSERARITDTQY
D gene: TRBD1; V gene: TRBV30; CDR3 length: 13; CDR3 protein: AWSRVGTGGYGYT
D gene: .; V gene: TRBV6-4; CDR3 length: 16; CDR3 protein: ASSQSCLDELNSYEQY
D gene: .; V gene: TRBV7-2; CDR3 length: 16; CDR3 protein: ASSLVSHFGPPYNEQF
D gene: .; V gene: TRBV4-1; CDR3 length: 13; CDR3 protein: ASSRTVLSNQPQH